Sequencing of this T cell receptor (beta chain) was carried out in a study of tumor and adjacent non-tumor tissue in lung cancer. As for the study in general: Patients comprised 12 adenocarcinoma, 2 squamous cell carcinoma and 1 small cell lung cancer.

CDR1 is SGHAT and CDR2 is FQNNGV in the germline V gene. The CDR3 is 13 residues long, counting both termini. The template was RNA from unsorted bulk tissue. TCRbeta libraries were built with three rounds of nested PCR, modified from ARM-PCR. TCRdb independently ran MiXCR on the multiplex PCR reads; one entry per CDR3 protein. The sample holds about 80,000 distinct CDR3 sequences, nearly 70% seen once. Regarding this clonotype: Since no conserved phenylalanine or tryptophan closes the CDR3, a read error is the likely cause. The DNA is left out, because the CDR3 cannot be placed on it with certainty; the CDR3 is given as TCRdb lists it.

The sequenced sample consisted of lung tumor tissue. The genes are TRBV11-2 and TRBJ2-7; TRBD1, as called in the table, went unchecked against the DNA. This clonotype originated in an older woman with non-small cell lung cancer. CDR3 in amino acids: CASSLDREYEHYL.